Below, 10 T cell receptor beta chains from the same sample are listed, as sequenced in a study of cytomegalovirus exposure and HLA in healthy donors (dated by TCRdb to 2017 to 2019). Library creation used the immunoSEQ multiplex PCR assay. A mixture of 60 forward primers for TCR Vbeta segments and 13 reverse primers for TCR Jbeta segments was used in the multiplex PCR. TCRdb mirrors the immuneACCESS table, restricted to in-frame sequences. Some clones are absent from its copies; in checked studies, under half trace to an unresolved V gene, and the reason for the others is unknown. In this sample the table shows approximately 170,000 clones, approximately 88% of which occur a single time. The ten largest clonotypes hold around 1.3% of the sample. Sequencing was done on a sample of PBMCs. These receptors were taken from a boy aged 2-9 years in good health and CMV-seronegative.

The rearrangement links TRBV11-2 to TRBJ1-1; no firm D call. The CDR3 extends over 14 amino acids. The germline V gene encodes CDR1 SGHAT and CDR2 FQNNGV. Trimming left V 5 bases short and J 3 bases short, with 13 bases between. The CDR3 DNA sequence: TGTGCCAGCAGCCCACTGCGCGGGTACACTGAAGCTTTCTTT. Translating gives CASSPLRGYTEAFF.

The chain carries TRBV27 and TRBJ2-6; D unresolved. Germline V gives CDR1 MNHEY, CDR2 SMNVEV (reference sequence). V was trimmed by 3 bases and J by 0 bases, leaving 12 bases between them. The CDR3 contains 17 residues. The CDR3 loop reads CASSFEVSGSGANVLTF. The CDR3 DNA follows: TGTGCCAGCAGTTTTGAGGTCTCGGGCTCTGGGGCCAACGTCCTGACTTTC.

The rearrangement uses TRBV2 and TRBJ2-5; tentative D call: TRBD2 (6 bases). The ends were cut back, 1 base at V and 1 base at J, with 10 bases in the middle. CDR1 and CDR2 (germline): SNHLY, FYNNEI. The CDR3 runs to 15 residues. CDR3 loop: CASSEGGVGQETQYF. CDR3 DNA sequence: TGTGCCAGCAGTGAAGGGGGGGTGGGCCAAGAGACCCAGTACTTC.

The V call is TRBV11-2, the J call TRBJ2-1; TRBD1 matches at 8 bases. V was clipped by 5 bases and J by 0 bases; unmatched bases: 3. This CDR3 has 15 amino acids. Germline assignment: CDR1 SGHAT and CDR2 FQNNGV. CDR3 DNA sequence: TGTGCCAGCAGCGTAACAGGGGGCTCCTACAATGAGCAGTTCTTC. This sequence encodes CASSVTGGSYNEQFF.

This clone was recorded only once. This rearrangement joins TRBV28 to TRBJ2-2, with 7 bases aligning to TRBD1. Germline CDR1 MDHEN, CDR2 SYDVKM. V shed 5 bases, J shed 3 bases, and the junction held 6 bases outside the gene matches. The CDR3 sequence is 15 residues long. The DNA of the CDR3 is TGTGCCAGCAGTCCACTCGACAGGGACACCGGGGAGCTGTTTTTT. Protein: CASSPLDRDTGELFF.

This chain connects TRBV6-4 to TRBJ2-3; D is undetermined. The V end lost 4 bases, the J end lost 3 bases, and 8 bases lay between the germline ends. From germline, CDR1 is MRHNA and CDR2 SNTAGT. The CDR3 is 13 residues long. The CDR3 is CASSVSGTDTQYF. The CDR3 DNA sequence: TGTGCCAGCAGTGTTAGTGGTACAGATACGCAGTATTTT.

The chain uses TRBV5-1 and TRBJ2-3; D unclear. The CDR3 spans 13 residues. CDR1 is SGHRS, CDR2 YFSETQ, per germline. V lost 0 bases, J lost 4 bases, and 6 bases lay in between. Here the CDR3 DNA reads TGCGCCAGCAGCTTGGATTGGCCAGATACGCAGTATTTT. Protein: CASSLDWPDTQYF.

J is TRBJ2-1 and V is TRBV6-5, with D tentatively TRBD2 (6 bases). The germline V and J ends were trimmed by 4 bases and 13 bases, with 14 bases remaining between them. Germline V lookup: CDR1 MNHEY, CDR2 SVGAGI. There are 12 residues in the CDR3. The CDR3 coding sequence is TGTGCCAGCAGTTCAAACTCGGGACTCCAGTTCTTC. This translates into CASSSNSGLQFF.

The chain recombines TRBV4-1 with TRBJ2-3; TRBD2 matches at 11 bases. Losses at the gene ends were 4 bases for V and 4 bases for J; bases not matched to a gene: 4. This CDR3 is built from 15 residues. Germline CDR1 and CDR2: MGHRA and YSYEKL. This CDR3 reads CASSPLAGVSDTQYF. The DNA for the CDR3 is TGCGCCAGCAGCCCACTAGCGGGGGTTTCAGATACGCAGTATTTT.

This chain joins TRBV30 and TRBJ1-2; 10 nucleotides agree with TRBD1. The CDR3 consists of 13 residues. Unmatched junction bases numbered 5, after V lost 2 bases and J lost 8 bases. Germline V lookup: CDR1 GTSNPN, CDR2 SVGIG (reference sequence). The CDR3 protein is CAWSSGTGAGYTF. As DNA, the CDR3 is TGTGCCTGGAGTTCCGGGACAGGGGCCGGCTACACCTTC.